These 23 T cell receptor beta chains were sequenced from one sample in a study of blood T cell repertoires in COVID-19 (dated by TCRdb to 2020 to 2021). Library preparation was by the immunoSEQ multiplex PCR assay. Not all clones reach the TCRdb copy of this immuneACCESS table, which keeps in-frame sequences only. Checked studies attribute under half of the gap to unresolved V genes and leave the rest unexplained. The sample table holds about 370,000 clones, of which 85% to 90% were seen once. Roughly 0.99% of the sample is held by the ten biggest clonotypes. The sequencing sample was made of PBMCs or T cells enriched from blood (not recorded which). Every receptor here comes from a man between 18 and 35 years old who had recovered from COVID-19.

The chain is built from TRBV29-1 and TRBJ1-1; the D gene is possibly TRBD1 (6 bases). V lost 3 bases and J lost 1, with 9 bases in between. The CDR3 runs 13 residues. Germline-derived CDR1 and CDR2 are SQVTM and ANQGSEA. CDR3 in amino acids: CSVDPTGNTEAFF. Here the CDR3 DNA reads TGCAGCGTTGACCCGACAGGGAACACTGAAGCTTTCTTT.

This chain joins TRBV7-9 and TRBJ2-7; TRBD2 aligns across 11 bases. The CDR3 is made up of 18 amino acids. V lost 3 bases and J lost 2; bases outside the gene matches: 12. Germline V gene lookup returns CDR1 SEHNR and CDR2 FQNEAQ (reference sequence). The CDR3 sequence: CASSFSQSSGGRTYEQYF. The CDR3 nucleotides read TGTGCCAGCAGCTTCTCCCAGTCTAGCGGGGGGAGAACCTACGAGCAGTACTTC.

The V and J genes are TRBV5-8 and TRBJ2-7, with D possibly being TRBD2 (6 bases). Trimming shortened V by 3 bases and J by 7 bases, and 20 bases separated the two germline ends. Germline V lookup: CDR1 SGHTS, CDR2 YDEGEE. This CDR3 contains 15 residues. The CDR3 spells CASSSWEAGMREQYF. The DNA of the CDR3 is TGTGCCAGCAGCTCATGGGAGGCAGGGATGAGAGAGCAGTACTTC.

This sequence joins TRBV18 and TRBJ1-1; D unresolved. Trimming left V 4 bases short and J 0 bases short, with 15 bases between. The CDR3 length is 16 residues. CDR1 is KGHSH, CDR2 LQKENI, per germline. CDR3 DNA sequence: TGTGCCAGCTCACTCATGTCGTCGGGAGTGAACACTGAAGCTTTCTTT. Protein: CASSLMSSGVNTEAFF.

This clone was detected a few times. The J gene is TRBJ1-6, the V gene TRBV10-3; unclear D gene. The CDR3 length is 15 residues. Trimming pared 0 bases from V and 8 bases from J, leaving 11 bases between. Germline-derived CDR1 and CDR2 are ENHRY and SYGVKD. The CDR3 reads CAISESNFGDSPLHF. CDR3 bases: TGTGCCATCAGTGAGTCGAATTTCGGGGATTCACCCCTCCACTTT.

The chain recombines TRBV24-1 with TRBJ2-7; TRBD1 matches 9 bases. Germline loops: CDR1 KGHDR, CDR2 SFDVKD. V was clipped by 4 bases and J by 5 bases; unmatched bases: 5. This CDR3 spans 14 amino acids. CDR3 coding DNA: TGTGCCACCAGTGACCACAGGGGGCTGAACGAGCAGTACTTC. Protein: CATSDHRGLNEQYF.

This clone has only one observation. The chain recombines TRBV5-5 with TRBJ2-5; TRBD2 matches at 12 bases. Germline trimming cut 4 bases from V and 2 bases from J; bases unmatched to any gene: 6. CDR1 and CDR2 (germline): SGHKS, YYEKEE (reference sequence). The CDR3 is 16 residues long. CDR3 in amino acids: CASSPLAGGAQETQYF. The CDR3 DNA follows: TGTGCCAGCAGCCCACTAGCGGGGGGCGCTCAAGAGACCCAGTACTTC.

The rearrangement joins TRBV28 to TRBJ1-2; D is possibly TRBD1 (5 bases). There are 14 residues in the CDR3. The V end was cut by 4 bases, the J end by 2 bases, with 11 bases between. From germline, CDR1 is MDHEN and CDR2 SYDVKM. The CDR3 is CASSSLTANYGYTF. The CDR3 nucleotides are TGTGCCAGCAGTTCTTTGACAGCCAACTATGGCTACACCTTC.

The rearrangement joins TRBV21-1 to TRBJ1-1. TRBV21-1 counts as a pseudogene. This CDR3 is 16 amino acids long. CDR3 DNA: TGTGCCAGCAGCAAAGTCTACGGGGGAACAAAGGCTGAAGCTTTCTTT. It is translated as CASSKVYGGTKAEAFF.

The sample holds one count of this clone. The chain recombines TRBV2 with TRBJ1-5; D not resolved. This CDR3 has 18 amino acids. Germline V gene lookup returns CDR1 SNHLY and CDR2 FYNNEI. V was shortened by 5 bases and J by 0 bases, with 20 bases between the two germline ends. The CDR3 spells CASSRYGYSPSSNQPQHF. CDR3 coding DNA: TGTGCCAGCAGTCGATACGGGTATTCTCCGAGTAGCAATCAGCCCCAGCATTTT.

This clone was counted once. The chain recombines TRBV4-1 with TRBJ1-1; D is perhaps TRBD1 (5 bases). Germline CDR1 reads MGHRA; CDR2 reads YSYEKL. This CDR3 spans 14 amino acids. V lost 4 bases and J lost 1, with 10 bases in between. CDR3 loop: CASSRETENTEAFF. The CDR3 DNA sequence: TGCGCCAGCAGCCGAGAGACAGAGAACACTGAAGCTTTCTTT.

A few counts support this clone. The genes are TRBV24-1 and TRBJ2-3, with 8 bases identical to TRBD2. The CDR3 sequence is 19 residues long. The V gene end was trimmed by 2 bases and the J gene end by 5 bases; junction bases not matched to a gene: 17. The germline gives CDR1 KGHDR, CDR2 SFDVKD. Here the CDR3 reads CATSDSLAGGADGKDTQYF. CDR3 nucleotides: TGTGCCACCAGTGATTCTCTGGCCGGGGGGGCAGATGGTAAAGATACGCAGTATTTT.

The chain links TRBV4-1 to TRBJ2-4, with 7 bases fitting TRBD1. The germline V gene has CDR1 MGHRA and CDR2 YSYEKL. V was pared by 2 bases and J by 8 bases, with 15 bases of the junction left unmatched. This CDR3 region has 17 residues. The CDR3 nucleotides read TGCGCCAGCAGCCAAATGGGCTCCCGGGACAGTCGGGACATTCAGTACTTC. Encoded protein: CASSQMGSRDSRDIQYF.

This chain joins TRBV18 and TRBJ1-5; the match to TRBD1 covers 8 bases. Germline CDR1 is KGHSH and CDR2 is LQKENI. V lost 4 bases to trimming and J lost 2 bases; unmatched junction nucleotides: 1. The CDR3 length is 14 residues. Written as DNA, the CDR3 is TGTGCCAGCTCACAGACAGGGGGCAATCAGCCCCAGCATTTT. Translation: CASSQTGGNQPQHF.

CDR3 DNA: TGTGCCAGTAGTCCCCTCACGACAGGGTGGAATTCACCCCTCCACTTT. It specifies CASSPLTTGWNSPLHF. This chain uses TRBV19 with TRBJ1-6; 7 bases agree with TRBD1. Trimming cost V 5 bases and J 7 bases; bases outside gene matches: 11. This CDR3 comprises 16 residues. CDR1 is LNHDA, CDR2 SQIVND, per germline (reference sequence).

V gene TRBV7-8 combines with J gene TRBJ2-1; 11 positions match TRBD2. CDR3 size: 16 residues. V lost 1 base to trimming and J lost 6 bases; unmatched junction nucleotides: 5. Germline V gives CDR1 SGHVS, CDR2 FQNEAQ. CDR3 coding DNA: TGTGCCAGCAGCTTAGGTTGGCTAGCGGGAGGCAATGAGCAGTTCTTC. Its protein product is CASSLGWLAGGNEQFF.

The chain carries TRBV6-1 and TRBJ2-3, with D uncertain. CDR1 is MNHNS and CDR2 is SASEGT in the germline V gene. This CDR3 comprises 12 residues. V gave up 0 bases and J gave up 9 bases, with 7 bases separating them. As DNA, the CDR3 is TGTGCCAGCAGTGAAGCGAGGAGAACGCAGTATTTT. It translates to CASSEARRTQYF.

CDR3 nucleotide sequence: TGTGCCAGCAGCAGTAGCGAGGAGCTACCCGGGGAGCTGTTTTTT. This encodes CASSSSEELPGELFF. This chain joins TRBV5-4 and TRBJ2-2; the D gene is possibly TRBD2 (5 bases). Trimming took off 4 bases at V and 6 bases at J, with 16 bases between the two ends. The V gene's germline CDR1 is SGHNT and CDR2 YYREEE (reference sequence). The CDR3 length is 15 residues.

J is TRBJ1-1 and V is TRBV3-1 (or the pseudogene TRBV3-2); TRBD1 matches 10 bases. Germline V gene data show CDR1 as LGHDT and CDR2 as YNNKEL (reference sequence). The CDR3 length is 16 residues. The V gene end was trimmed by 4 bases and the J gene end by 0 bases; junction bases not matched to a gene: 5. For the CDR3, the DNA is TGTGCCAGCAGCCTAGGGACAGGGGCCATGAACACTGAAGCTTTCTTT. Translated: CASSLGTGAMNTEAFF.

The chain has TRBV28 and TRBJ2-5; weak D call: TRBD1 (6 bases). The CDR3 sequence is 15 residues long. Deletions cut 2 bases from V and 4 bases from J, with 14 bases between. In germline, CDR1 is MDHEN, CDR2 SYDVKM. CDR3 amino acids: CASSLRPGRGETQYF. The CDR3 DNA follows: TGTGCCAGCAGTTTAAGGCCGGGCAGGGGAGAGACCCAGTACTTC.

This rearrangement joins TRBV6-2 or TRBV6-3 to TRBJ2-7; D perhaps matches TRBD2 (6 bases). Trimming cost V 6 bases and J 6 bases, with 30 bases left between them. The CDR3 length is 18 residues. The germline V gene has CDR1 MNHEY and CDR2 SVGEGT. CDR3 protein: CASSPIRGVGTGSSEQYF. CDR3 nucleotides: TGTGCCAGCAGCCCGATTCGGGGCGTAGGGACTGGATCTAGCGAGCAGTACTTC.

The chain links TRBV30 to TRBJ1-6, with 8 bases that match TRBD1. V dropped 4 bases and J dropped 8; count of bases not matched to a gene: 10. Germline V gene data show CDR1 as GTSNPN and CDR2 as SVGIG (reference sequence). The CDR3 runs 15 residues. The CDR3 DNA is TGTGCCTGGACCCACCCCGGGACAGGAGATTCACCCCTCCACTTT. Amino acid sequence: CAWTHPGTGDSPLHF.

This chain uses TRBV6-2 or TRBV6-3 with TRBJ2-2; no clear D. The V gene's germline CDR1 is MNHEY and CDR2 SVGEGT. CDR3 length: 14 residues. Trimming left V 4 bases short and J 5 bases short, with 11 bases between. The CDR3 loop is CASSWSDTTGELFF. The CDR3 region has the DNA TGTGCCAGCAGTTGGAGCGATACGACCGGGGAGCTGTTTTTT.